The rows below give T cell receptor beta chains drawn from one sample of a study of blood T cell repertoires in COVID-19. The protocol was immunoSEQ multiplex PCR, while the TCRdb copy is restricted to in-frame clones and leaves out a portion. This sample has fewer than 180,000 clones, with approximately 90% found just once. The sample taken for sequencing was peripheral blood. The receptors were gathered from a woman aged 55 to 70 with active or convalescent COVID-19. Each CDR3 is given with its conserved first and last residue. Each record gives: V gene, J gene, clone size, D gene, CDR3 protein, CDR3 DNA. The D gene is left open where the match is weak. Size is stated for part of the rows, as once, few or many counts, or as a class when the clone is expanded.

V: TRBV2
J: TRBJ1-4
size: -
D: -
CDR3: CASIEVAAVNEKLFF
DNA: TGTGCCAGCATCGAAGTTGCCGCAGTTAATGAAAAACTGTTTTTT

V: TRBV10-3
J: TRBJ1-4
size: once
D: -
CDR3: CAISESRVSNEKLFF
DNA: TGTGCCATCAGTGAGTCCAGGGTGTCTAATGAAAAACTGTTTTTT

V: TRBV18
J: TRBJ1-4
size: -
D: -
CDR3: CASSPPGSTTNEKLFF
DNA: TGTGCCAGCTCACCACCGGGCAGTACGACTAATGAAAAACTGTTTTTT

V: TRBV7-9
J: TRBJ1-1
size: few
D: -
CDR3: CASSLAVSLNTEAFF
DNA: TGTGCCAGCAGCTTAGCAGTCAGTTTGAACACTGAAGCTTTCTTT

V: TRBV10-3
J: TRBJ1-6
size: -
D: -
CDR3: CAIRKEDGTMSPLHF
DNA: TGTGCCATCAGAAAGGAGGACGGAACAATGTCACCCCTCCACTTT

V: TRBV7-9
J: TRBJ1-1
size: -
D: -
CDR3: CASSLVGQSTEAFF
DNA: TGTGCCAGCAGCTTAGTCGGACAGAGCACTGAAGCTTTCTTT

V: TRBV4-1
J: TRBJ1-3
size: -
D: -
CDR3: CASSQTPSLPGNTIYF
DNA: TGCGCCAGCAGCCAAACACCGTCCTTGCCTGGAAACACCATATATTTT

V: TRBV9
J: TRBJ1-2
size: few
D: TRBD1
CDR3: CASSPRDREPGYGYTF
DNA: TGTGCCAGCAGCCCCCGGGACAGGGAGCCGGGTTATGGCTACACCTTC

V: TRBV7-8
J: TRBJ1-5
size: -
D: -
CDR3: CASSLRDMAGNQPQHF
DNA: TGTGCCAGCAGCTTGAGGGACATGGCGGGCAATCAGCCCCAGCATTTT

V: TRBV7-9
J: TRBJ2-3
size: -
D: -
CDR3: CASSTTERNTDTQYF
DNA: TGTGCCAGCAGCACGACAGAGCGAAACACAGATACGCAGTATTTT

V: TRBV12-5
J: TRBJ1-5
size: -
D: -
CDR3: CASGLPGIPQHF
DNA: TGTGCTAGTGGTTTGCCCGGGATTCCCCAGCATTTT

V: TRBV27
J: TRBJ2-7
size: -
D: -
CDR3: CASSLSAGAAYEQYF
DNA: TGTGCCAGCAGTTTATCGGCGGGTGCGGCCTACGAGCAGTACTTC

V: TRBV5-6
J: TRBJ1-1
size: -
D: -
CDR3: CASSLAGFLAFF
DNA: TGTGCCAGCAGCTTGGCAGGGTTTTTAGCTTTCTTT

V: TRBV3-1/TRBV3-2
J: TRBJ1-1
size: -
D: TRBD1
CDR3: CASSQGTGDNTEAFF
DNA: TGTGCCAGCAGCCAAGGGACAGGGGACAACACTGAAGCTTTCTTT

V: TRBV10-2
J: TRBJ2-2
size: few
D: TRBD2
CDR3: CASGAGGNGELFF
DNA: TGCGCCAGCGGGGCGGGGGGTAACGGGGAGCTGTTTTTT

V: TRBV5-1
J: TRBJ1-5
size: -
D: TRBD1
CDR3: CASSSGQGNQPQHF
DNA: TGCGCCAGCAGCTCGGGACAGGGGAATCAGCCCCAGCATTTT

V: TRBV2
J: TRBJ1-1
size: -
D: -
CDR3: CASSVRNTEAFF
DNA: TGTGCCAGCAGTGTCCGGAACACTGAAGCTTTCTTT

V: TRBV4-3
J: TRBJ2-1
size: -
D: -
CDR3: CASSQAPQDNEQFF
DNA: TGCGCCAGCAGCCAAGCCCCGCAGGACAATGAGCAGTTCTTC

V: TRBV6-2/TRBV6-3
J: TRBJ1-2
size: -
D: -
CDR3: CASSSDSPNYGYTF
DNA: TGTGCCAGCAGTTCGGACAGCCCTAACTATGGCTACACCTTC

V: TRBV30
J: TRBJ1-1
size: few
D: -
CDR3: CAWSPSAGRGLSEAFF
DNA: TGTGCCTGGAGCCCCTCAGCTGGCAGGGGTCTGAGTGAAGCTTTCTTT

V: TRBV18
J: TRBJ2-7
size: -
D: TRBD2
CDR3: CASSPLQTSAYEQYF
DNA: TGTGCCAGCTCACCACTACAGACTAGCGCCTACGAGCAGTACTTC

V: TRBV7-2
J: TRBJ2-1
size: -
D: TRBD2
CDR3: CASSLSTSGWNEQFF
DNA: TGTGCCAGCAGCTTATCGACTAGCGGGTGGAATGAGCAGTTCTTC

V: TRBV3-1/TRBV3-2
J: TRBJ1-4
size: -
D: -
CDR3: CASSQSGKLFF
DNA: TGTGCCAGCAGCCAATCGGGAAAACTGTTTTTT

V: TRBV27
J: TRBJ1-2
size: -
D: -
CDR3: CATRRETPFPSNYGYTF
DNA: TGTGCCACCCGCCGGGAGACCCCCTTCCCGTCTAACTATGGCTACACCTTC

V: TRBV2
J: TRBJ2-5
size: -
D: -
CDR3: CAIAWSTQETQYF
DNA: TGTGCCATCGCGTGGAGCACCCAAGAGACCCAGTACTTC

V: TRBV6-5
J: TRBJ1-1
size: -
D: TRBD1
CDR3: CASKTQGDTEAFF
DNA: TGTGCCAGCAAAACACAGGGGGACACTGAAGCTTTCTTT

V: TRBV5-1
J: TRBJ2-5
size: -
D: -
CDR3: CASSLAGDEETQYF
DNA: TGCGCCAGCAGCTTGGCAGGGGACGAAGAGACCCAGTACTTC

V: TRBV5-6
J: TRBJ1-2
size: -
D: TRBD1
CDR3: CASSFGQGAENGYTF
DNA: TGTGCCAGCAGCTTTGGACAGGGGGCAGAGAATGGCTACACCTTC

V: TRBV19
J: TRBJ2-1
size: few
D: TRBD1
CDR3: CASSGGQGINEQFF
DNA: TGTGCCAGTAGTGGGGGACAGGGTATTAATGAGCAGTTCTTC

V: TRBV3-1/TRBV3-2
J: TRBJ1-2
size: once
D: -
CDR3: CASSQDLMSGYTF
DNA: TGTGCCAGCAGCCAAGATTTGATGAGCGGCTACACCTTC

V: TRBV19
J: TRBJ2-2
size: -
D: TRBD1
CDR3: CASSIRQGGTGELFF
DNA: TGTGCCAGTAGTATAAGACAGGGCGGCACCGGGGAGCTGTTTTTT

V: TRBV7-6
J: TRBJ2-3
size: -
D: TRBD2
CDR3: CASSISGGATDTQYF
DNA: TGTGCCAGCAGCATTAGCGGGGGGGCCACAGATACGCAGTATTTT

V: TRBV11-1
J: TRBJ1-2
size: -
D: -
CDR3: CASSPRQDSDGYTF
DNA: TGTGCCAGCAGCCCCCGACAGGATTCCGATGGCTACACCTTC